Following are 30 T cell receptor beta chains from one sample sequenced in a study of monozygotic twins with inflammatory bowel disease. TCRdb reprocessed the 5' RACE reads and reports one entry per CDR3 protein, with no DNA. This listing includes tens of thousands of distinct CDR3 sequences. The sequenced sample consisted of blood. The receptors come from a human donor with ulcerative colitis or Crohn's disease, or a healthy co-twin of an affected twin (not recorded which).

The CDR3: CASSLDSTTAGELFF. The rearrangement joins TRBV5-1 to TRBJ2-2. From germline, CDR1 is SGHRS and CDR2 YFSETQ. The CDR3 contains 15 residues.

V and J are TRBV12-3 or TRBV12-4 and TRBJ1-2. This CDR3 comprises 13 residues. Here the CDR3 reads CASSLGGSTGYTF.

The genes are TRBV20-1 and TRBJ2-5; the D call of TRBD2 rests on TCRdb alone, since no DNA is present to check it. The CDR3 extends over 13 amino acids. Germline V CDR1 and CDR2: DFQATT, SNEGSKA (reference sequence). The CDR3 here is CSVRRTFQETQYF.

The V call is TRBV5-1, the J call TRBJ2-3. In germline, CDR1 is SGHRS, CDR2 YFSETQ. The CDR3 consists of 13 residues. CDR3 protein: CASSLEGTDTQYF.

This chain joins TRBV11-2 and TRBJ1-6; checking the TCRdb D call of TRBD1 is not possible without DNA. The CDR3 runs to 13 residues. Germline V gene lookup returns CDR1 SGHAT and CDR2 FQNNGV. CDR3 sequence: CASSILTGDPLHF.

The chain joins TRBV28 to TRBJ1-2; no DNA is available, so the TRBD1 call from TCRdb remains unchecked. Germline V lookup: CDR1 MDHEN, CDR2 SYDVKM. This CDR3 comprises 14 residues. The CDR3 protein is CASSLRSPWYGYTF.

The rearrangement joins TRBV7-9 to TRBJ1-2; TCRdb indicates TRBD1, and absent DNA this call remains unverified. CDR1 and CDR2 from the germline V gene are SEHNR and FQNEAQ (reference sequence). The CDR3 length is 16 residues. The chain's CDR3 is CASSLAPGQGKVGYTF.

The J gene is TRBJ1-2, the V gene TRBV2. This CDR3 has 13 amino acids. The germline gives CDR1 SNHLY, CDR2 FYNNEI. CDR3 region: CARTPQRGNGYTF.

The V and J genes are TRBV7-2 and TRBJ2-1; as DNA is missing, the TRBD1 call by TCRdb cannot be tested. The CDR3 totals 14 residues. CDR1 is SGHTA and CDR2 is FQGNSA in the germline V gene. CDR3 sequence: CASSFGTGYNEQFF.

V and J are TRBV18 and TRBJ2-1; the TCRdb D gene call, TRBD1, has no DNA to confirm it. The germline CDR1 and CDR2 sequences are KGHSH and LQKENI. CDR3 length: 15 residues. Here the CDR3 reads CASSLDLYRVGEQFF. The full variable domain, its missing parts supplied by reference TRBV18 and TRBJ2-1, is NAGVMQNPRHLVRRRGQEARLRCSPMKGHSHVYWYRQLPEEGLKFMVYLQKENIIDESGMPKERFSAEFPKEGPSILRIQQVVRGDSAAYFCASSLDLYRVGEQFFGPGTRLTVL.

This chain joins TRBV7-2 and TRBJ2-5; checking the TCRdb D call of TRBD1 is not possible without DNA. This CDR3 is 14 amino acids long. The germline CDR1 and CDR2 sequences are SGHTA and FQGNSA. The CDR3 loop is CASSLGSWEETQYF.

This chain uses TRBV12-2 with TRBJ1-2. TRBV12-2 is termed a pseudogene. CDR3 length: 12 amino acids. The CDR3 sequence: CASRLCTSHYTF.

Here the CDR3 reads CASSHLGWDRDYEQYF. This chain joins TRBV12-3 or TRBV12-4 and TRBJ2-7; there is no DNA to check the TCRdb D call of TRBD1. This CDR3 has 16 amino acids.

This CDR3 reads CASQNMNTEAFF. The chain uses TRBV27 and TRBJ1-1. Germline assignment: CDR1 MNHEY and CDR2 SMNVEV (reference sequence). The CDR3 has 12 residues.

V and J are TRBV2 and TRBJ1-2. Germline V gene data show CDR1 as SNHLY and CDR2 as FYNNEI. The CDR3 sequence is 16 residues long. CDR3 sequence reads: CASSEGVGGIVGGYTF.

The chain joins TRBV3-1 to TRBJ2-2; TCRdb selects TRBD1, and the lack of DNA leaves this call unchecked. CDR3 length equals 15 residues. CDR1 is LGHDT and CDR2 is YNNKEL in the germline V gene (reference sequence). The chain's CDR3 is CASSFRQGGTGELFF.

The chain has TRBV6-5 and TRBJ2-1. Germline CDR1 reads MNHEY; CDR2 reads SVGAGI. The CDR3 spans 13 residues. The CDR3 sequence is CASSYGEGNEQFF.

The CDR3 sequence: CASSPVGDSNQPQHF. J is TRBJ1-5 and V is TRBV18. Germline CDR1 KGHSH, CDR2 LQKENI. The CDR3 contains 15 residues.

This chain links TRBV12-3 or TRBV12-4 with TRBJ2-1; TCRdb's D gene call, TRBD1, goes unchecked for lack of DNA. CDR3 size: 14 residues. CDR3 sequence: CASSLWAGVNEQFF.

This chain links TRBV18 with TRBJ1-1; the D gene TCRdb calls, TRBD1, cannot be checked with no DNA. CDR1 is KGHSH, CDR2 LQKENI, per germline. The CDR3 has 18 residues. The CDR3 is CASSPLGGGRDLNTEAFF.

The chain links TRBV20-1 to TRBJ2-1; TCRdb reports TRBD1, a call that lacks DNA to check it against. CDR1 and CDR2 from the germline V gene are DFQATT and SNEGSKA (reference sequence). There are 15 residues in the CDR3. CDR3 sequence reads: CSATSGAGVSYEQFF.

The CDR3 protein is CASSPGTGNQPQHF. The chain is built from TRBV7-9 and TRBJ1-5; the D call from TCRdb, TRBD1, cannot be confirmed without DNA. CDR3 length: 14 residues. The germline CDR1 and CDR2 sequences are SEHNR and FQNEAQ (reference sequence).

V gene TRBV7-6 combines with J gene TRBJ2-1; TCRdb's D gene call, TRBD2, goes unchecked for lack of DNA. Germline lookup yields CDR1 SGHVS and CDR2 FNYEAQ. The CDR3 consists of 15 residues. The CDR3 sequence: CASSPLSGGNNEQFF. Together with reference TRBV7-6 and TRBJ2-1, the CDR3 gives the full variable domain: GAGVSQSPRYKVTKRGQDVALRCDPISGHVSLYWYRQALGQGPEFLTYFNYEAQQDKSGLPNDRFSAERPEGSISTLTIQRTEQRDSAMYRCASSPLSGGNNEQFFGPGTRLTVL.

This chain joins TRBV10-3 and TRBJ1-2. The germline CDR1 and CDR2 sequences are ENHRY and SYGVKD. This CDR3 region has 13 residues. Here the CDR3 reads CAISAGPNYGYTF.

The CDR3 region is CASSFSTERLGYTF. The chain links TRBV5-1 to TRBJ1-2. CDR3 length: 14 amino acids. Germline loops: CDR1 SGHRS, CDR2 YFSETQ. Looking up the rest from reference TRBV5-1 and TRBJ1-2 gives the full variable domain: KAGVTQTPRYLIKTRGQQVTLSCSPISGHRSVSWYQQTPGQGLQFLFEYFSETQRNKGNFPGRFSGRQFSNSRSEMNVSTLELGDSALYLCASSFSTERLGYTFGSGTRLTVV.

The rearrangement joins TRBV19 to TRBJ1-4; with no DNA, the TCRdb D assignment of TRBD1 cannot be verified. The CDR3 totals 15 residues. CDR1 is LNHDA, CDR2 SQIVND, per germline (reference sequence). The CDR3 sequence: CASSTTLTVSEKLFF.

The rearrangement links TRBV4-1 to TRBJ2-5; TCRdb gives TRBD2 as the D gene, but with no DNA this cannot be confirmed. The CDR3 spans 16 residues. Germline values: CDR1 MGHRA, CDR2 YSYEKL. Here the CDR3 reads CASSEGTSFVQETQYF.

The V and J genes are TRBV20-1 and TRBJ2-5; TCRdb calls TRBD1, which cannot be checked without DNA. The CDR3 length is 15 residues. Per germline, CDR1 DFQATT and CDR2 SNEGSKA (reference sequence). CDR3 sequence reads: CSARDSRRDQETQYF.

This chain connects TRBV12-3 or TRBV12-4 to TRBJ2-1; checking the TCRdb D call of TRBD2 is not possible without DNA. This CDR3 contains 12 residues. CDR3 in amino acids: CASSFGGNEQFF.

The V gene is TRBV20-1, the J gene TRBJ2-4; TCRdb picks TRBD1, but there is no DNA to check that call. Germline V gives CDR1 DFQATT, CDR2 SNEGSKA (reference sequence). CDR3 length: 16 amino acids. The CDR3 spells CSASTRGKAAKNIQYF.